The T cell receptor beta chain under discussion was sequenced for a study of cytomegalovirus exposure and HLA in healthy donors. Regarding the study as a whole: A previous analysis found most TCR beta V segments productive roughly 87% or roughly 30% of the time. V- and J-gene trimming of TCR beta was linked (in a later analysis) to a missense DCLRE1C variant. High specificity and sensitivity for cytomegalovirus status were reported for the classifier.

Worth noting for this clone: The antigen remains unidentified.

It was with 60 Vbeta and 13 Jbeta primers that the PCR ran. The method was immunoSEQ multiplex PCR; TCRdb's version includes in-frame clones alone and lacks a portion of them. Among approximately 110,000 clones listed, just over 75% were seen once. Deletions cut 4 bases from V and 4 bases from J, with 10 bases between. The CDR3 has 13 residues. The germline V gene encodes CDR1 KGHSH and CDR2 LQKENI. Sample: PBMCs. The clonotype originates from a man aged 35 to 55 in good health and CMV-seropositive. This rearrangement joins TRBV18 to TRBJ1-1; D is possibly TRBD1 (5 bases). CDR3 DNA sequence: TGTGCCAGCTCACTCGACCAGGGCACTGAAGCTTTCTTT. It specifies CASSLDQGTEAFF.